This TCR beta chain was recovered during a study of cytomegalovirus exposure and HLA in healthy donors. 60 Vbeta and 13 Jbeta primers were used in PCR. Authors' data handling: The authors later counted 70 million to 85 million unique TCR beta chains, approximately 10 million of them shared. Assay: immunoSEQ multiplex PCR; the TCRdb copy retains only in-frame clones and omits some. V, J and clone size reflect that table, while D and trimming were determined from the DNA. The sample has 200,000 or so clones, approximately 85% seen once; the top ten hold around 6%. Study outcomes and limitations: Most likely, a cluster of highly shared sequence variants arose as a sequencing artifact. In a later analysis, V- and J-gene trimming of beta chains associated with a DCLRE1C missense variant, replicated independently. Testing in vitro showed a few CMV-associated chains specific for CMV antigens.

With 1 base removed from V and 6 bases from J, the gap between germline ends came to 18 bases. The germline gives CDR1 SEHNR, CDR2 FQNEAQ (reference sequence). The CDR3 has 16 amino acids. With regard to this clone: The antigen remains undetermined.

The rearrangement joins TRBV7-9 to TRBJ2-5; D is possibly TRBD1 (6 bases). The clonotype was recovered from a woman in her 50s in good health and CMV-seropositive. The sequencing sample was made of PBMCs. The CDR3 region is CASSLESGGPSQTQYF. The CDR3 DNA is TGTGCCAGCAGCTTAGAGTCTGGGGGCCCATCCCAGACCCAGTACTTC.